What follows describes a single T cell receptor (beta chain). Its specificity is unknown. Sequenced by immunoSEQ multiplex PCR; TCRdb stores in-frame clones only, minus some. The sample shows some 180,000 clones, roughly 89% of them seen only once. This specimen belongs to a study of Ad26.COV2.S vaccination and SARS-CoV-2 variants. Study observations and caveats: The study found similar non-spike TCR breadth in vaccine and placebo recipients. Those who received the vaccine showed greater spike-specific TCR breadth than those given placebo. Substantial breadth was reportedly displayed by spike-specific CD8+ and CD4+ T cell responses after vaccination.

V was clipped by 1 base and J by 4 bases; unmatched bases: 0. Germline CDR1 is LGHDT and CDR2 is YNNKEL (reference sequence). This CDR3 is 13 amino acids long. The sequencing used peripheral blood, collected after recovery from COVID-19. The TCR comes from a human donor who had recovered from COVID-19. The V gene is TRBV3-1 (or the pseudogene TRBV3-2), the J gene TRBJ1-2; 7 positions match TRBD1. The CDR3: CASSQGQGYGYTF. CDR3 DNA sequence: TGTGCCAGCAGCCAAGGACAGGGCTATGGCTACACCTTC.